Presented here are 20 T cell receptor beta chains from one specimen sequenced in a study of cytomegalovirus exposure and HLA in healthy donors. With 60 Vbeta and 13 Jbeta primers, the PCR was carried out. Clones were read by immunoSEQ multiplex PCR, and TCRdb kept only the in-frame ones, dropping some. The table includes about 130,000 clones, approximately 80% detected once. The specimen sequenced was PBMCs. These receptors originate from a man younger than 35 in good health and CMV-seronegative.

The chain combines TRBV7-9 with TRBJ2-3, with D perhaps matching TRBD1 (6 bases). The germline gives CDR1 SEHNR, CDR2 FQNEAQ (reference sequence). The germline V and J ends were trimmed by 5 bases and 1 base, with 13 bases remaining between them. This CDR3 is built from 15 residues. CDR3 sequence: CASSQGTSRTDTQYF. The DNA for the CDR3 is TGTGCCAGCAGCCAAGGGACAAGCCGCACAGATACGCAGTATTTT. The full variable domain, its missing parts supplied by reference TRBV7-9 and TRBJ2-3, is DTGVSQNPRHKITKRGQNVTFRCDPISEHNRLYWYRQTLGQGPEFLTYFQNEAQLEKSRLLSDRFSAERPKGSFSTLEIQRTEQGDSAMYLCASSQGTSRTDTQYFGPGTRLTVL.

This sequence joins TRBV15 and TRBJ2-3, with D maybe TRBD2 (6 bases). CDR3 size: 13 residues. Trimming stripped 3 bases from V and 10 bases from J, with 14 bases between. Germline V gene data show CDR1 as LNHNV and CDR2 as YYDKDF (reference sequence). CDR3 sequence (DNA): TGTGCCACCAGCAGGGTGGACGGGGAGGCGCAGTATTTT. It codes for CATSRVDGEAQYF.

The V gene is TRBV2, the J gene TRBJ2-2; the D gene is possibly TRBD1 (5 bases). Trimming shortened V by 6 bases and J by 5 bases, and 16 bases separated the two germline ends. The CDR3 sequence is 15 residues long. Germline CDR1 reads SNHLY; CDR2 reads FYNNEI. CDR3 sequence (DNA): TGTGCCAGCAGGCCCGACGTGGCAGGGACCGGGGAGCTGTTTTTT. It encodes CASRPDVAGTGELFF.

Here the CDR3 reads CASSLQGSYEQYF. In nucleotides, the CDR3 is TGTGCCAGCAGCCTACAGGGCTCCTACGAGCAGTACTTC. This chain uses TRBV25-1 with TRBJ2-7; weak D call: TRBD1 (6 bases). This CDR3 spans 13 amino acids. The V gene lost 6 bases and the J gene lost 0 bases, with 9 bases spanning the gap. Germline values: CDR1 MGHDK, CDR2 SYGVNS.

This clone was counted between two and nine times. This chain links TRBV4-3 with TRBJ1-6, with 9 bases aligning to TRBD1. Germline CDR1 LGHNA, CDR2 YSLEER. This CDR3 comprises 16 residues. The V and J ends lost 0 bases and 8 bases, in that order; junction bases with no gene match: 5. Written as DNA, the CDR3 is TGCGCCAGCAGCCAAGACCCGGGACAGGGATATTCACCCCTCCACTTT. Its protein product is CASSQDPGQGYSPLHF.

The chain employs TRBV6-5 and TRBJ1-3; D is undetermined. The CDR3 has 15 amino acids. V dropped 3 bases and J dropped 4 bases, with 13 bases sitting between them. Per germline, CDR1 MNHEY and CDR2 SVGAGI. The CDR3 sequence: CASSYYEAGGNTIYF. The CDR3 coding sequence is TGTGCCAGCAGTTATTATGAGGCTGGGGGAAACACCATATATTTT.

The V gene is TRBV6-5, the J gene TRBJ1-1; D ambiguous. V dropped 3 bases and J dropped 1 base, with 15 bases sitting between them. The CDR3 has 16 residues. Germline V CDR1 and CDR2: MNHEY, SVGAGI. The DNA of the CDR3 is TGTGCCAGCAGTTATCTCGTGACACCCGCGAACACTGAAGCTTTCTTT. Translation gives CASSYLVTPANTEAFF.

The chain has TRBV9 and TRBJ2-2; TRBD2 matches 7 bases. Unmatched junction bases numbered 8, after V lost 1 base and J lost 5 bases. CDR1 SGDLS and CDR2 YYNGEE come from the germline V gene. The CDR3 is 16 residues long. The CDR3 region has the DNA TGTGCCAGCAGCGTATCTGCGGGGGAAGGGACCGGGGAGCTGTTTTTT. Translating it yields CASSVSAGEGTGELFF.

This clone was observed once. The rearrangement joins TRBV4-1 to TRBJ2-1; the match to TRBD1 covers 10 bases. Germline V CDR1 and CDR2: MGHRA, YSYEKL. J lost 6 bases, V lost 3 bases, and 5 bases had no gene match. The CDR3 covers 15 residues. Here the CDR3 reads CASSHGTGVGNEQFF. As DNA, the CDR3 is TGCGCCAGCAGCCACGGGACAGGGGTGGGCAATGAGCAGTTCTTC.

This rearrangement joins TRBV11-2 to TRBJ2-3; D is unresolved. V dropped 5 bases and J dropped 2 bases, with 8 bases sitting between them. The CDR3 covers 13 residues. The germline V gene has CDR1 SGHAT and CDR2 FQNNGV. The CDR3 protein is CASSLYDTDTQYF. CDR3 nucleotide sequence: TGTGCCAGCAGCCTATACGACACAGATACGCAGTATTTT.

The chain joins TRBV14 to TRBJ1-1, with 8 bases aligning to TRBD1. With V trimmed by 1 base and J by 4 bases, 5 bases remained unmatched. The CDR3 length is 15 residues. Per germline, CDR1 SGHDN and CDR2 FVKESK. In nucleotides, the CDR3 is TGTGCCAGCAGCCAAGCAGGGGGCGGGGGCACTGAAGCTTTCTTT. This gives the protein CASSQAGGGGTEAFF.

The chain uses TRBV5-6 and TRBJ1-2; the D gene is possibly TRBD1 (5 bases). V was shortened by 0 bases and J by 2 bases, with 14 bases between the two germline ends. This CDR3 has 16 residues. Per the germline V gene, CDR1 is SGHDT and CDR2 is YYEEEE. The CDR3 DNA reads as TGTGCCAGCAGCTTGGACGCAGGGTTGGACAACTATGGCTACACCTTC. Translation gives CASSLDAGLDNYGYTF.

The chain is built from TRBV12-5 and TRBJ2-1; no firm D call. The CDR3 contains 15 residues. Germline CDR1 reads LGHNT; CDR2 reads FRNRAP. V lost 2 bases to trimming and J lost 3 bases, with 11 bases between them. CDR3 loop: CASGLFRAVYNEQFF. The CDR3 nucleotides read TGTGCTAGTGGTTTGTTTCGCGCCGTCTACAATGAGCAGTTCTTC. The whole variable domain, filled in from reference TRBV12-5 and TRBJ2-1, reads DARVTQTPRHKVTEMGQEVTMRCQPILGHNTVFWYRQTMMQGLELLAYFRNRAPLDDSGMPKDRFSAEMPDATLATLKIQPSEPRDSAVYFCASGLFRAVYNEQFFGPGTRLTVL.

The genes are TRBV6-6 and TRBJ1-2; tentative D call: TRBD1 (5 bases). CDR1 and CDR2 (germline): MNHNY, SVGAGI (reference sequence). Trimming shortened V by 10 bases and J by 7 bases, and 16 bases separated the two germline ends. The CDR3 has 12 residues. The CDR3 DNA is TGTGCCAACCGGGGAGGGACTCGTGGCTACACCTTC. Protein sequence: CANRGGTRGYTF.

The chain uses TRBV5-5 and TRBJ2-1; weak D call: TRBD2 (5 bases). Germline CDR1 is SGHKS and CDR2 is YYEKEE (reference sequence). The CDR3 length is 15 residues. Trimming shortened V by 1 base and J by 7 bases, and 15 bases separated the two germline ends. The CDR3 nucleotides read TGTGCCAGCAGCTTGATGGACCCACCGGGGAATGAGCAGTTCTTC. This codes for CASSLMDPPGNEQFF.

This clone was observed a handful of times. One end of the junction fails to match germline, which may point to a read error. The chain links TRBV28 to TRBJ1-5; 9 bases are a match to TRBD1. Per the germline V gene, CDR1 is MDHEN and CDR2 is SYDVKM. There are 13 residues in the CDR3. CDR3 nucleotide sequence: TGTGCCAGCAGATCTTATTACAGGGGGCGCGAAAATTTT. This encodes CASRSYYRGRENF.

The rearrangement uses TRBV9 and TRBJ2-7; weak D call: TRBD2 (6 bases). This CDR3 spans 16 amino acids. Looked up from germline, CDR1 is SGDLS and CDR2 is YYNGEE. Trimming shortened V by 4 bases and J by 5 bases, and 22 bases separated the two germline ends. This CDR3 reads CASSLEGGGLRHEQYF. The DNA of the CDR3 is TGTGCCAGCAGCCTCGAGGGAGGAGGGTTGAGGCACGAGCAGTACTTC. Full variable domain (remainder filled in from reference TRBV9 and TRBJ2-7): DSGVTQTPKHLITATGQRVTLRCSPRSGDLSVYWYQQSLDQGLQFLIQYYNGEERAKGNILERFSAQQFPDLHSELNLSSLELGDSALYFCASSLEGGGLRHEQYFGPGTRLTVT.

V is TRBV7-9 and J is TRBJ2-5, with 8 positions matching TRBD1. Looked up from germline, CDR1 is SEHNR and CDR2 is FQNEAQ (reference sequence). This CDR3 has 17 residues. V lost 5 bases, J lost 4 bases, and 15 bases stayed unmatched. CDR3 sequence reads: CASSQRLTGAVGETQYF. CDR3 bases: TGTGCCAGCAGCCAGCGGTTGACAGGGGCTGTGGGAGAGACCCAGTACTTC.

The CDR3 region is CASSPTGGYATEAFF. The DNA for the CDR3 is TGTGCCAGCAGCCCGACAGGGGGCTATGCCACTGAAGCTTTCTTT. The chain combines TRBV7-2 with TRBJ1-1; 10 positions agree with TRBD1. V lost 5 bases to trimming and J lost 4 bases; unmatched junction nucleotides: 7. CDR1 is SGHTA, CDR2 FQGNSA, per germline. The CDR3 covers 15 residues.

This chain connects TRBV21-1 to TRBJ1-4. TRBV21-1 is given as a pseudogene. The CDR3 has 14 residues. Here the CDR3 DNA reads TGTGCCAGCAGCAAAAGGAGGGAGAATGAAAAACTGTTTTTT. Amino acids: CASSKRRENEKLFF.